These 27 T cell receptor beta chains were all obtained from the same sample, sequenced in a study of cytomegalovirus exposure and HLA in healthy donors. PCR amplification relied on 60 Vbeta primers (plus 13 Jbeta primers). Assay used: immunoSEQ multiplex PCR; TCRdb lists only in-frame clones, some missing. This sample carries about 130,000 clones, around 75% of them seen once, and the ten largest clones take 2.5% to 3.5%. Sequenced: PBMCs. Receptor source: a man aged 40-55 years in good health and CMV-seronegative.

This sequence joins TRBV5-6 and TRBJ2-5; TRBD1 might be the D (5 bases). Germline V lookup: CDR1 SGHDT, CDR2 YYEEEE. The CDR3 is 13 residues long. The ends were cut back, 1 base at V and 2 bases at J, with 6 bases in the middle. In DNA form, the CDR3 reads TGTGCCAGCAGCTTGCGACAGCAAGAGACCCAGTACTTC. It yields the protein CASSLRQQETQYF. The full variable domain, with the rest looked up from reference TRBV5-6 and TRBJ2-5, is DAGVTQSPTHLIKTRGQQVTLRCSPKSGHDTVSWYQQALGQGPQFIFQYYEEEERQRGNFPDRFSGHQFPNYSSELNVNALLLGDSALYLCASSLRQQETQYFGPGTRLLVL.

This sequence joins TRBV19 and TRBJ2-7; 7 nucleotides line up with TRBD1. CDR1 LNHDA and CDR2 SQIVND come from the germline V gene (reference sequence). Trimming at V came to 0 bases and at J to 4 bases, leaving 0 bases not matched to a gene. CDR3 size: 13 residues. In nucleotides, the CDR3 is TGTGCCAGTAGTATAGACAGGGGGTACGAGCAGTACTTC. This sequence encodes CASSIDRGYEQYF.

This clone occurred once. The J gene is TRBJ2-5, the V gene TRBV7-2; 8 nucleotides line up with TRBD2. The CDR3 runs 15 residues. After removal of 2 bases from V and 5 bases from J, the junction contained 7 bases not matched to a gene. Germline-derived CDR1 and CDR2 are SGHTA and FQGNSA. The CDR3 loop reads CASSLNLAGLETQYF. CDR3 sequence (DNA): TGTGCCAGCAGCTTAAATCTAGCGGGCTTGGAGACCCAGTACTTC.

CDR3: CASSQQGQGTEAFF. DNA for the CDR3: TGTGCCAGCAGCCAACAGGGACAGGGCACTGAAGCTTTCTTT. V usage is TRBV11-2 and J usage is TRBJ1-1; TRBD1 aligns across 9 bases. The V gene end was trimmed by 5 bases and the J gene end by 4 bases; junction bases not matched to a gene: 5. Germline-derived CDR1 and CDR2 are SGHAT and FQNNGV. This CDR3 is built from 14 residues.

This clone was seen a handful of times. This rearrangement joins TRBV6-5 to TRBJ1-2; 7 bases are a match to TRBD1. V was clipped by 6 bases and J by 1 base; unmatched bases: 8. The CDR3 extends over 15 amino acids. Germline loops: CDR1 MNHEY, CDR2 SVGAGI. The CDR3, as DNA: TGTGCCAGCAGGGGACAGATGAGGTTTAACTATGGCTACACCTTC. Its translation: CASRGQMRFNYGYTF.

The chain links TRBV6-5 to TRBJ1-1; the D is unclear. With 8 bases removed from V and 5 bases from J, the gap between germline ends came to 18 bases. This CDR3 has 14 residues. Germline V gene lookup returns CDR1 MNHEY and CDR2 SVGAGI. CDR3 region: CASRLEGGGTEAFF. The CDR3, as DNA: TGTGCCAGCCGTCTCGAGGGAGGAGGAACTGAAGCTTTCTTT.

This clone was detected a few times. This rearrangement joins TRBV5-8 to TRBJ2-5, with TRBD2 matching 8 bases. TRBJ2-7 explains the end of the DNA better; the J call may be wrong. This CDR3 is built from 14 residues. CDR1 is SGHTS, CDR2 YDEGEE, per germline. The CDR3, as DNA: TGTGCCAGCGGATTATCTAGCGGGTTCTACGAGCAGTACTTC. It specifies CASGLSSGFYEQYF.

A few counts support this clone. The CDR3 bases are TGTGCCAGCAGCTCGGGGACTAGCCAAGAAACAAAAAACATTCAGTACTTC. Its protein is CASSSGTSQETKNIQYF. The chain carries TRBV5-4 and TRBJ2-4, with 9 bases lining up with TRBD2. Germline CDR1 SGHNT, CDR2 YYREEE (reference sequence). V shed 3 bases and J 4 bases; nucleotides not matched to a gene: 11. The CDR3 length is 17 residues.

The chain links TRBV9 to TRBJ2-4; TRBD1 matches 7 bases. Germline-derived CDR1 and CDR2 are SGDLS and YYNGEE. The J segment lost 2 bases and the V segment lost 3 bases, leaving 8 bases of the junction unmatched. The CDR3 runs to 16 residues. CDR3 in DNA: TGTGCCAGCAGCGCATCGACAGGGAAACCCAAAAACATTCAGTACTTC. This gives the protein CASSASTGKPKNIQYF.

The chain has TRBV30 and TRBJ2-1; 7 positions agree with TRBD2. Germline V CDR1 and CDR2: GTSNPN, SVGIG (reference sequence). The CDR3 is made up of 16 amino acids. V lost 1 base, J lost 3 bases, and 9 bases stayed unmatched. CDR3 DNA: TGTGCCTGGAGTGAGCTGGGAGCGGGGCACTACAATGAGCAGTTCTTC. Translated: CAWSELGAGHYNEQFF.

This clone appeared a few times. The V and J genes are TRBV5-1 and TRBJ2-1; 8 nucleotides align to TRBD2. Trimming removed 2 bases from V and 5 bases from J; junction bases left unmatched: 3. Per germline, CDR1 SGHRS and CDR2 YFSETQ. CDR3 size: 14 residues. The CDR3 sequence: CASSLGSGNNEQFF. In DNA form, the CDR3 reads TGCGCCAGCAGCTTAGGTAGCGGGAACAATGAGCAGTTCTTC.

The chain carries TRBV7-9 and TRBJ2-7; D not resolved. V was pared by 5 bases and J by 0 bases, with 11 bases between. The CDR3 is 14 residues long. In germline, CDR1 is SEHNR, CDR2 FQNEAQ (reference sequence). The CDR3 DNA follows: TGTGCCAGCAGCCCCTCCCAAGCCTCCTACGAGCAGTACTTC. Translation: CASSPSQASYEQYF.

For the CDR3, the DNA is TGTGCCACCACGGGACAGTTCTACAATGAGCAGTTCTTC. Translating gives CATTGQFYNEQFF. The chain couples TRBV27 to TRBJ2-1; 7 bases fit TRBD1. The V segment lost 10 bases and the J segment 3 bases; nucleotides outside the gene matches: 6. CDR3 length equals 13 residues. Germline V CDR1 and CDR2: MNHEY, SMNVEV (reference sequence).

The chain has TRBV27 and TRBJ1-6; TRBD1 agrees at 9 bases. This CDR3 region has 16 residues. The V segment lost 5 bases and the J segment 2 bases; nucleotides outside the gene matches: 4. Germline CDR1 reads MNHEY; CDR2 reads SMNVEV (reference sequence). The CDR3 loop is CASSPRTGAYNSPLHF. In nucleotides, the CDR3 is TGTGCCAGCAGTCCCCGGACAGGGGCCTATAATTCACCCCTCCACTTT.

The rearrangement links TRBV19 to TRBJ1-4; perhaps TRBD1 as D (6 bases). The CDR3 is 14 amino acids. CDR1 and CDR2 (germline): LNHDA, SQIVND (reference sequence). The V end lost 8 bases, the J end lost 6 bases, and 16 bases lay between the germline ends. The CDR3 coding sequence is TGTGCCAGTCAAGGGGGAATGAAGGATGAAAAACTGTTTTTT. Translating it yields CASQGGMKDEKLFF.

The DNA for the CDR3 is TGTGCCAGCAGCTTGGGTACGGGTACCTTTAGCAATCAGCCCCAGCATTTT. It yields the protein CASSLGTGTFSNQPQHF. V and J are TRBV5-8 and TRBJ1-5, with D unresolved. The V end was cut by 0 bases, the J end by 0 bases, with 13 bases between. This CDR3 region has 17 residues. The germline V gene has CDR1 SGHTS and CDR2 YDEGEE.

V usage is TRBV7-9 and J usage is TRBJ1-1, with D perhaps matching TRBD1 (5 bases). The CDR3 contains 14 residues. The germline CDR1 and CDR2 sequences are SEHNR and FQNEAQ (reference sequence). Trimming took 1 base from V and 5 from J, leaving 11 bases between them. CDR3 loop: CASSLGQGRTEAFF. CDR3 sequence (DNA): TGTGCCAGCAGCTTAGGGCAGGGTCGGACTGAAGCTTTCTTT.

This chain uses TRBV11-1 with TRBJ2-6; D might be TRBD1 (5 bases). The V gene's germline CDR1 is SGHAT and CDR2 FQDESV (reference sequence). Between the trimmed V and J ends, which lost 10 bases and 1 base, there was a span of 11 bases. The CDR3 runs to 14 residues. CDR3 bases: TGTGCCACCTCAGACAGTTCTGGGGCCAACGTCCTGACTTTC. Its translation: CATSDSSGANVLTF.

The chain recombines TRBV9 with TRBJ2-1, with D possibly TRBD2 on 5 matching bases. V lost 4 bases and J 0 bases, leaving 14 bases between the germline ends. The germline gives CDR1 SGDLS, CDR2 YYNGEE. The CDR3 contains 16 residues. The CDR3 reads CASSLMGSSSYNEQFF. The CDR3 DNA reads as TGTGCCAGCAGCCTTATGGGGAGTAGCTCCTACAATGAGCAGTTCTTC.

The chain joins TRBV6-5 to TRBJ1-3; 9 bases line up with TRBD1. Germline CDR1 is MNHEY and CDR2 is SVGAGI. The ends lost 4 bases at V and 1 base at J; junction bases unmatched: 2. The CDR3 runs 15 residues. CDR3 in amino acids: CASSLQGASGNTIYF. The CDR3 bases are TGTGCCAGCAGTTTACAGGGGGCTTCTGGAAACACCATATATTTT.

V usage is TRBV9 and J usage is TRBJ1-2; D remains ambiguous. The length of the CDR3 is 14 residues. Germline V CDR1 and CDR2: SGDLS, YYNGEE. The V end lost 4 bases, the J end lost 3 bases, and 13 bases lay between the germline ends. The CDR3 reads CASSPRSVDYGYTF. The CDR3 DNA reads TGTGCCAGCAGCCCTCGGTCCGTGGACTATGGCTACACCTTC.

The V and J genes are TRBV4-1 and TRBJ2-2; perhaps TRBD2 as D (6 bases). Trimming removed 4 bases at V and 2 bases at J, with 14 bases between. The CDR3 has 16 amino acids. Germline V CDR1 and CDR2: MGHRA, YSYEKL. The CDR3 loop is CASSPIGEANTGELFF. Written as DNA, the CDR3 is TGCGCCAGCAGCCCTATCGGGGAGGCCAACACCGGGGAGCTGTTTTTT.

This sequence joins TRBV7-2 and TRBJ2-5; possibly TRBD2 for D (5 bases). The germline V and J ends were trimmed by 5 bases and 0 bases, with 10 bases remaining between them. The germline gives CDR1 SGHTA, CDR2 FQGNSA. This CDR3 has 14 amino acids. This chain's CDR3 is CASSRPGYQETQYF. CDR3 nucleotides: TGTGCCAGCAGCCGACCGGGGTACCAAGAGACCCAGTACTTC.

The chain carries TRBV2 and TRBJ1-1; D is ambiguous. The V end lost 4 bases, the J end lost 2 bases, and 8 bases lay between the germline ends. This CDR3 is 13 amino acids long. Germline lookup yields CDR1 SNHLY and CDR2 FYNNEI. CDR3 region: CASSGSANTEAFF. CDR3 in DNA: TGTGCCAGCAGTGGCAGCGCAAACACTGAAGCTTTCTTT.

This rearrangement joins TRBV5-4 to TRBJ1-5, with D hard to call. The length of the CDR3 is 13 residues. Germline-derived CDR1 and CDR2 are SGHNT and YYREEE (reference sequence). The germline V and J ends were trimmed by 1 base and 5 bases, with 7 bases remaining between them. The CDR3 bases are TGTGCCAGCAGCTTGTCGGTGGATCAGCCCCAGCATTTT. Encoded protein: CASSLSVDQPQHF. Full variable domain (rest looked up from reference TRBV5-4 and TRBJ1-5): ETGVTQSPTHLIKTRGQQVTLRCSSQSGHNTVSWYQQALGQGPQFIFQYYREEENGRGNFPPRFSGLQFPNYSSELNVNALELDDSALYLCASSLSVDQPQHFGDGTRLSIL.

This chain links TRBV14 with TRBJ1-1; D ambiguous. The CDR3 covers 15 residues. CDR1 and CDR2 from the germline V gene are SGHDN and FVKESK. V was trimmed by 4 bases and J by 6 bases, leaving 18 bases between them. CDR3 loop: CASSPLGREGPEAFF. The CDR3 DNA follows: TGTGCCAGCAGCCCGTTAGGCCGGGAGGGTCCTGAAGCTTTCTTT. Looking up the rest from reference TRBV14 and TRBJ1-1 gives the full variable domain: EAGVTQFPSHSVIEKGQTVTLRCDPISGHDNLYWYRRVMGKEIKFLLHFVKESKQDESGMPNNRFLAERTGGTYSTLKVQPAELEDSGVYFCASSPLGREGPEAFFGQGTRLTVV.

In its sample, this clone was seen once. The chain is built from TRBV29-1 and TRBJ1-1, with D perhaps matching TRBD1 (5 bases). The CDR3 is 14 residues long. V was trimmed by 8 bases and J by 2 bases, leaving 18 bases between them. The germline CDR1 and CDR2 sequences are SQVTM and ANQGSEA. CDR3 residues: CSIDPWRDNTEAFF. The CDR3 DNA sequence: TGCAGCATCGACCCGTGGAGGGACAACACTGAAGCTTTCTTT.